These T cell receptor beta chains were read from a single sample in a study of cytomegalovirus exposure and HLA in healthy donors. Sequencing was performed with immunoSEQ multiplex PCR; in TCRdb, only in-frame clones are kept and a portion is missing. The table has around 150,000 clones, approximately 85% seen once; the top ten hold roughly 2.2%. The sequenced material came from PBMCs. These TCRs come from a man aged 18 to 30 in good health and CMV-seropositive. The CDR3 runs from the conserved cysteine through the conserved F or W. Fields, in order: D gene, J gene, V gene, clone size, CDR3 DNA, CDR3 protein. D genes are given only for firm matches. Clone size is stated in some rows and not others, as once, few, many or a class when expanded.

d_call: TRBD2
j_call: TRBJ2-1
v_call: TRBV6-6
clone_size: NA
cdr3_nt: TGTGCCAGCAGTTGGCCCAGCGGGGGGCTTAATGAGCAGTTCTTC
cdr3_aa: CASSWPSGGLNEQFF

d_call: TRBD1
j_call: TRBJ2-3
v_call: TRBV2
clone_size: NA
cdr3_nt: TGTGCCACAGGGGGCGAGACAGATACGCAGTATTTT
cdr3_aa: CATGGETDTQYF

d_call: TRBD2
j_call: TRBJ2-5
v_call: TRBV11-2
clone_size: NA
cdr3_nt: TGTGCCAGCAGCTTAGATCGGGGTAGCGGGGGGGGAGAGACCCAGTACTTC
cdr3_aa: CASSLDRGSGGGETQYF

d_call: TRBD1
j_call: TRBJ1-2
v_call: TRBV5-4
clone_size: NA
cdr3_nt: TGTGCCAGCAGCTTTAGAGGGGGCAGTGTAGAGGGCTACACCTTC
cdr3_aa: CASSFRGGSVEGYTF

d_call: TRBD1
j_call: TRBJ1-1
v_call: TRBV18
clone_size: NA
cdr3_nt: TGTGCCAGCTCACCAATTTATGGGACAGGGGGCTCGGACACTGAAGCTTTCTTT
cdr3_aa: CASSPIYGTGGSDTEAFF

d_call: NA
j_call: TRBJ1-6
v_call: TRBV6-5
clone_size: NA
cdr3_nt: TGTGCCAGCAATCACAAATCAGGTTCACCCCTCCACTTT
cdr3_aa: CASNHKSGSPLHF

d_call: TRBD1
j_call: TRBJ2-5
v_call: TRBV29-1
clone_size: NA
cdr3_nt: TGCAGCGCGACGGCCGGGACAGGGCTCCAAGAGACCCAGTACTTC
cdr3_aa: CSATAGTGLQETQYF

d_call: NA
j_call: TRBJ2-5
v_call: TRBV7-8
clone_size: NA
cdr3_nt: TGTGCCAGCAGCCCCCATGAGGCGGAGACCCAGTACTTC
cdr3_aa: CASSPHEAETQYF

d_call: TRBD1
j_call: TRBJ1-4
v_call: TRBV9
clone_size: once
cdr3_nt: TGTGCCAGCAGCCCGGAGGACACAGGGGATGAAAAACTGTTTTTT
cdr3_aa: CASSPEDTGDEKLFF

d_call: NA
j_call: TRBJ1-1
v_call: TRBV6-1
clone_size: NA
cdr3_nt: TGTGCCAGCAGAGGACAGATGAACACTGAAGCTTTCTTT
cdr3_aa: CASRGQMNTEAFF

d_call: NA
j_call: TRBJ2-1
v_call: TRBV6-5
clone_size: NA
cdr3_nt: TGTGCCACCCGAACAGTTTTTTCCTACAATGAGCAGTTCTTC
cdr3_aa: CATRTVFSYNEQFF

d_call: TRBD1
j_call: TRBJ1-4
v_call: TRBV6-1
clone_size: few
cdr3_nt: TGTGCCAGCAGTCCTTGGACAGGGGGCTCTGAAAAACTGTTTTTT
cdr3_aa: CASSPWTGGSEKLFF

d_call: TRBD2
j_call: TRBJ2-1
v_call: TRBV27
clone_size: NA
cdr3_nt: TGTGCCAGCAGCAAAGCGACTAGCGGGGGTTACAATGAGCAGTTCTTC
cdr3_aa: CASSKATSGGYNEQFF

d_call: NA
j_call: TRBJ1-2
v_call: TRBV4-3
clone_size: NA
cdr3_nt: TGCGCCAGCAGCCAAGATAGATCGACATTCTATGGCTACACCTTC
cdr3_aa: CASSQDRSTFYGYTF

d_call: NA
j_call: TRBJ2-4
v_call: TRBV7-9
clone_size: once
cdr3_nt: TGTGCCAGCAGCTTATCAGGGGCTGGAAACAGTCAGTACTTC
cdr3_aa: CASSLSGAGNSQYF

d_call: NA
j_call: TRBJ2-2
v_call: TRBV14
clone_size: NA
cdr3_nt: TGTGCCAGCAGCCAAACTTTAGCGCCGAACACCGGGGAGCTGTTTTTT
cdr3_aa: CASSQTLAPNTGELFF

d_call: NA
j_call: TRBJ2-2
v_call: TRBV9
clone_size: NA
cdr3_nt: TGTGCCAGCAACAGCGGGCCTGGCACCGGGGAGCTGTTTTTT
cdr3_aa: CASNSGPGTGELFF

d_call: NA
j_call: TRBJ1-5
v_call: TRBV7-9
clone_size: NA
cdr3_nt: TGTGCCGGTCAACAGGGAAATCAGCCCCAGCATTTT
cdr3_aa: CAGQQGNQPQHF

d_call: NA
j_call: TRBJ2-2
v_call: TRBV6-5
clone_size: NA
cdr3_nt: TGTGCCAGCAGCTTGGACACGGTAACCGGGGAGCTGTTTTTT
cdr3_aa: CASSLDTVTGELFF

d_call: TRBD1
j_call: TRBJ1-4
v_call: TRBV7-2
clone_size: once
cdr3_nt: TGTGCCAGCAGCTTAGCGGGGACAGGGAAGGAAAAACTGTTTTTT
cdr3_aa: CASSLAGTGKEKLFF

d_call: TRBD2
j_call: TRBJ2-7
v_call: TRBV2
clone_size: NA
cdr3_nt: TGTGCCAGCAGTGAAGGTAGCGGGGGGACCTACGAGCAGTACTTC
cdr3_aa: CASSEGSGGTYEQYF

d_call: TRBD1
j_call: TRBJ1-3
v_call: TRBV30
clone_size: NA
cdr3_nt: TGTGCCGCGACAGGGTCGGGAAACACCATATATTTT
cdr3_aa: CAATGSGNTIYF

d_call: TRBD1
j_call: TRBJ2-7
v_call: TRBV18
clone_size: NA
cdr3_nt: TGTGCCAGCTCACCGGACCGAGGACAGGACTACGAGCAGTACTTC
cdr3_aa: CASSPDRGQDYEQYF

d_call: NA
j_call: TRBJ2-1
v_call: TRBV7-6
clone_size: NA
cdr3_nt: TGTGCCAGCAGCTTATCCGGGACTTACAATGAGCAGTTCTTC
cdr3_aa: CASSLSGTYNEQFF

d_call: NA
j_call: TRBJ2-5
v_call: TRBV19
clone_size: NA
cdr3_nt: TGTGCCAGTACAGACAGGAACGGTGTTCGGTACTTC
cdr3_aa: CASTDRNGVRYF

d_call: TRBD1
j_call: TRBJ1-1
v_call: TRBV7-8
clone_size: NA
cdr3_nt: TGTGCCAGCAGCTACGGACAGGGATCCACTGAAGCTTTCTTT
cdr3_aa: CASSYGQGSTEAFF

d_call: NA
j_call: TRBJ2-5
v_call: TRBV12-5
clone_size: NA
cdr3_nt: TGTGCTAGTGGCTCCCGGACAGGGAGGGGCCAAGAGACCCAGTACTTC
cdr3_aa: CASGSRTGRGQETQYF

d_call: NA
j_call: TRBJ2-2
v_call: TRBV5-1
clone_size: NA
cdr3_nt: TGCGCCAGCAGCTCCACAGGTGACACCGGGGAGCTGTTTTTT
cdr3_aa: CASSSTGDTGELFF

d_call: TRBD1
j_call: TRBJ2-7
v_call: TRBV19
clone_size: NA
cdr3_nt: TGTGCCAGTAGTCCTGGACAGGGCCCCTACGAGCAGTACTTC
cdr3_aa: CASSPGQGPYEQYF

d_call: NA
j_call: TRBJ2-1
v_call: TRBV2
clone_size: NA
cdr3_nt: TGTGCCAGCTCGACAAGGGGTATGTACAATGAGCAGTTCTTC
cdr3_aa: CASSTRGMYNEQFF

d_call: NA
j_call: TRBJ1-1
v_call: TRBV6-5
clone_size: NA
cdr3_nt: TGTGCCAGCAGTTACTTAGGGGCCAGTTTGGTCACTGAAGCTTTCTTT
cdr3_aa: CASSYLGASLVTEAFF

d_call: TRBD2
j_call: TRBJ2-1
v_call: TRBV19
clone_size: once
cdr3_nt: TGTGCCAGTAGTGGCCCGGCGACTAGCGGCGGCAATGAGCAGTTCTTC
cdr3_aa: CASSGPATSGGNEQFF

d_call: NA
j_call: TRBJ2-7
v_call: TRBV25-1
clone_size: NA
cdr3_nt: TGTGCCAGCAGGGGGGCGGTATCCTACGAGCAGTACTTC
cdr3_aa: CASRGAVSYEQYF